Following are 2 T cell receptor beta chains from one sample sequenced in a study of T-cell reconstitution after alpha-beta-depleted transplantation in children. Library preparation (for TCRbeta) was performed with unique molecular identifiers. TCRdb re-called the PCR reads through MiXCR, storing one row per CDR3 protein. The sample holds fewer than 700,000 distinct CDR3 sequences, over 10% seen once. Sequencing was performed on PBMCs, mostly from graft donor cells, taken 360 days after TCRalphabeta/CD19-depleted stem cell transplant. The receptors stem from a male patient between 5 and 17 years old who had a stem cell transplant for acute myeloid leukemia, so the T cells may come from the graft donor.

This sequence joins TRBV20-1 and TRBJ2-7; 9 bases line up with TRBD2. With V trimmed by 1 base and J by 3 bases, 7 bases remained unmatched. Looked up from germline, CDR1 is DFQATT and CDR2 is SNEGSKA (reference sequence). This CDR3 contains 15 residues. For the CDR3, the DNA is TGCAGTGCTAGAGTACGCCTAGCGGGAATCTACGAGCAGTACTTC. Residues: CSARVRLAGIYEQYF.

The gene calls are TRBV20-1 and TRBJ2-1; 12 positions match TRBD2. Trimming took 6 bases from V and 3 from J; bases not matched to a gene: 6. The CDR3 spans 15 residues. The germline V gene has CDR1 DFQATT and CDR2 SNEGSKA (reference sequence). The CDR3 bases are TGCAGTGCCCGGACTAGCGGGATCTTCTACAATGAGCAGTTCTTC. Translated: CSARTSGIFYNEQFF.